Included here is one TCR beta chain sequence, with context. This CDR3 contains 16 residues. Germline V gene sequence: CDR1 SGHAT, CDR2 FQNNGV. The ends lost 4 bases at V and 2 bases at J; junction bases unmatched: 7. This specimen belongs to a study of blood T cell repertoires in COVID-19. Study-level information: Donors in the United States, Italy and Spain gave samples during acute or convalescent COVID-19. The analysed material was cDNA or gDNA that came from T cells, B-cell-depleted T cells, or PBMCs.

In the original analysis: Estimated nucleated cell counts came from reference gene primer amplification. TCRdb keeps only in-frame clones here, not all; method: immunoSEQ multiplex PCR. That table is the source of V, J and clone size, and D and trimming were worked out from the DNA. The data show some 200,000 clones, around 90% seen once. This TCR came from a man between 65 and 85 years old with acute or convalescent COVID-19. The sequenced sample consisted of peripheral blood. This chain links TRBV11-2 with TRBJ2-7; 11 bases fit TRBD2. The CDR3 here is CASSSPGTSGAYEQYF. CDR3 in DNA: TGTGCCAGCAGCTCCCCCGGGACTAGCGGAGCCTACGAGCAGTACTTC. Together with reference TRBV11-2 and TRBJ2-7, the CDR3 gives the full variable domain: EAGVAQSPRYKIIEKRQSVAFWCNPISGHATLYWYQQILGQGPKLLIQFQNNGVVDDSQLPKDRFSAERLKGVDSTLKIQPAKLEDSAVYLCASSSPGTSGAYEQYFGPGTRLTVT.